This is a list of T cell receptor beta chains from one sample in a study of T cell responses to AZD1222 COVID-19 vaccine. Produced via immunoSEQ multiplex PCR; TCRdb's table is partial and in-frame only. The sample yields 130,000 or so clones, roughly 86% seen once. Sequenced here: peripheral blood, sampled on day 0 of AZD1222 vaccination. These receptors were taken from an adult in good health. CDR3s include the opening cysteine and the closing phenylalanine or tryptophan. D genes are given only for firm matches. Size values are once, few and many counts, or a class for expanded clones, and some rows have none.

clone size: -; J gene: TRBJ2-7; D gene: TRBD2; V gene: TRBV9; CDR3 protein: CASSPWVTSVGRYEQYF; CDR3 DNA: TGTGCCAGCAGCCCATGGGTAACTAGCGTTGGCAGATACGAGCAGTACTTC
clone size: -; J gene: TRBJ2-2; D gene: -; V gene: TRBV5-1; CDR3 protein: CASSPEGELFF; CDR3 DNA: TGCGCCAGCAGCCCTGAAGGGGAGCTGTTTTTT
clone size: -; J gene: TRBJ1-2; D gene: TRBD1; V gene: TRBV4-3; CDR3 protein: CASSQSPGGYYGYTF; CDR3 DNA: TGCGCCAGCAGCCAATCGCCAGGGGGCTACTATGGCTACACCTTC
clone size: few; J gene: TRBJ1-4; D gene: -; V gene: TRBV12-2; CDR3 protein: CASRLAVGRPEDNEKLFF; CDR3 DNA: TGTGCAAGTCGCTTAGCGGTCGGCAGACCAGAAGACAATGAAAAACTGTTTTTT
clone size: -; J gene: TRBJ2-3; D gene: TRBD2; V gene: TRBV5-4; CDR3 protein: CASSLRLAGDTDTQYF; CDR3 DNA: TGCGCCAGCAGCTTGCGTCTAGCGGGGGACACAGATACGCAGTATTTT
clone size: -; J gene: TRBJ2-3; D gene: TRBD2; V gene: TRBV28; CDR3 protein: CASMRGSTDTQYF; CDR3 DNA: TGTGCCAGCATGCGGGGGAGCACAGATACGCAGTATTTT
clone size: -; J gene: TRBJ1-1; D gene: -; V gene: TRBV18; CDR3 protein: CASSPREGSAEAFF; CDR3 DNA: TGTGCCAGCTCACCCCGGGAGGGGTCGGCTGAAGCTTTCTTT
clone size: -; J gene: TRBJ1-3; D gene: -; V gene: TRBV28; CDR3 protein: CASKSTGRNTIYF; CDR3 DNA: TGTGCCAGCAAATCCACAGGGCGAAACACCATATATTTT
clone size: -; J gene: TRBJ2-7; D gene: -; V gene: TRBV19; CDR3 protein: CASTVEVGQVYEQYF; CDR3 DNA: TGTGCCAGTACCGTCGAGGTGGGACAAGTCTACGAGCAGTACTTC
clone size: few; J gene: TRBJ2-2; D gene: -; V gene: TRBV7-3; CDR3 protein: CASSPFASNTGELFF; CDR3 DNA: TGTGCCAGCAGCCCTTTCGCCTCGAACACCGGGGAGCTGTTTTTT
clone size: -; J gene: TRBJ2-7; D gene: TRBD2; V gene: TRBV2; CDR3 protein: CASGGTGLELYEQYF; CDR3 DNA: TGTGCCAGTGGGGGCACGGGACTAGAACTCTACGAGCAGTACTTC
clone size: -; J gene: TRBJ2-7; D gene: -; V gene: TRBV5-1; CDR3 protein: CASSLEGGEQYF; CDR3 DNA: TGCGCCAGCAGCTTAGAGGGCGGGGAGCAGTACTTC
clone size: -; J gene: TRBJ1-2; D gene: TRBD1; V gene: TRBV2; CDR3 protein: CASSEPGQKNYGYTF; CDR3 DNA: TGTGCCAGCAGTGAACCGGGACAGAAGAATTATGGCTACACCTTC
clone size: -; J gene: TRBJ1-1; D gene: -; V gene: TRBV5-5; CDR3 protein: CASSLWAGPTNTEAFF; CDR3 DNA: TGTGCCAGCAGCTTGTGGGCAGGCCCAACAAACACTGAAGCTTTCTTT
clone size: -; J gene: TRBJ1-2; D gene: -; V gene: TRBV6-5; CDR3 protein: CASRKGHLGYTF; CDR3 DNA: TGTGCCAGCAGGAAGGGGCATTTGGGCTACACCTTC
clone size: -; J gene: TRBJ2-7; D gene: -; V gene: TRBV14; CDR3 protein: CASSRNAQGVEQYF; CDR3 DNA: TGTGCCAGCAGCCGTAACGCACAGGGCGTCGAGCAGTACTTC
clone size: -; J gene: TRBJ1-1; D gene: -; V gene: TRBV4-3; CDR3 protein: CASSQDLSEGAFF; CDR3 DNA: TGCGCCAGCAGCCAAGATCTGAGTGAGGGGGCTTTCTTT
clone size: -; J gene: TRBJ1-2; D gene: TRBD1; V gene: TRBV4-1; CDR3 protein: CASSQGSGGNYGYTF; CDR3 DNA: TGCGCCAGCAGCCAAGGTTCAGGGGGAAACTATGGCTACACCTTC
clone size: -; J gene: TRBJ1-2; D gene: -; V gene: TRBV29-1; CDR3 protein: CSVFNMHYGYTF; CDR3 DNA: TGCAGCGTTTTTAACATGCACTATGGCTACACCTTC
clone size: -; J gene: TRBJ1-2; D gene: TRBD1; V gene: TRBV6-5; CDR3 protein: CASSYGGGNGYTF; CDR3 DNA: TGTGCCAGCAGTTACGGAGGGGGCAATGGCTACACCTTC
clone size: few; J gene: TRBJ1-1; D gene: -; V gene: TRBV7-3; CDR3 protein: CASSYTGQEAFF; CDR3 DNA: TGTGCCAGCAGCTACACAGGGCAAGAAGCTTTCTTT
clone size: -; J gene: TRBJ1-5; D gene: -; V gene: TRBV5-1; CDR3 protein: CASSPGLGGHNQPQHF; CDR3 DNA: TGCGCCAGCAGCCCGGGGTTAGGGGGACACAATCAGCCCCAGCATTTT
clone size: -; J gene: TRBJ1-5; D gene: TRBD1; V gene: TRBV19; CDR3 protein: CASSAQRQGWDQPQHF; CDR3 DNA: TGTGCCAGTAGTGCCCAAAGACAGGGATGGGATCAGCCCCAGCATTTT
clone size: -; J gene: TRBJ1-1; D gene: TRBD1; V gene: TRBV24-1; CDR3 protein: CATSDSQGPNTEAFF; CDR3 DNA: TGTGCCACCAGTGACTCACAGGGGCCGAACACTGAAGCTTTCTTT
clone size: -; J gene: TRBJ1-2; D gene: -; V gene: TRBV19; CDR3 protein: CASSIAAVQYGYTF; CDR3 DNA: TGTGCCAGTAGTATAGCCGCCGTTCAGTATGGCTACACCTTC
clone size: -; J gene: TRBJ1-5; D gene: TRBD1; V gene: TRBV6-2/TRBV6-3; CDR3 protein: CASSKQGSPNQPQHF; CDR3 DNA: TGTGCCAGCAGTAAACAGGGGAGCCCCAATCAGCCCCAGCATTTT
clone size: -; J gene: TRBJ2-2; D gene: TRBD1; V gene: TRBV7-9; CDR3 protein: CASSLGQGYTGELFF; CDR3 DNA: TGTGCCAGCAGCCTGGGACAGGGGTACACCGGGGAGCTGTTTTTT
clone size: -; J gene: TRBJ1-2; D gene: -; V gene: TRBV7-2; CDR3 protein: CASSLASTGRYGYTF; CDR3 DNA: TGTGCCAGCAGCTTAGCGTCTACAGGGCGCTATGGCTACACCTTC
clone size: -; J gene: TRBJ2-2; D gene: -; V gene: TRBV12-3/TRBV12-4; CDR3 protein: CASSYTGELFF; CDR3 DNA: TGTGCCAGCAGTTATACCGGGGAGCTGTTTTTT